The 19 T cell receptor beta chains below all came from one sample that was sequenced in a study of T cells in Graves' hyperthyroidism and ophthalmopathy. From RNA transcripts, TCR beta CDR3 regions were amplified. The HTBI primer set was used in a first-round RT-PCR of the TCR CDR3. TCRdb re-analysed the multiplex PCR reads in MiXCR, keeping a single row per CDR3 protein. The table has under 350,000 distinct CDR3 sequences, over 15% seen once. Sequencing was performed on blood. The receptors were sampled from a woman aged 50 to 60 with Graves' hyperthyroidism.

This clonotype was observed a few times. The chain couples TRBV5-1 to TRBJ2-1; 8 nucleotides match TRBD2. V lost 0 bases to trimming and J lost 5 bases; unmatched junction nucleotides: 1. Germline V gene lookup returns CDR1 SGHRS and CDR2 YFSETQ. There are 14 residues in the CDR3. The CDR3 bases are TGCGCCAGCAGCTTGGTTAGCGGGAACAATGAGCAGTTCTTC. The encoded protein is CASSLVSGNNEQFF.

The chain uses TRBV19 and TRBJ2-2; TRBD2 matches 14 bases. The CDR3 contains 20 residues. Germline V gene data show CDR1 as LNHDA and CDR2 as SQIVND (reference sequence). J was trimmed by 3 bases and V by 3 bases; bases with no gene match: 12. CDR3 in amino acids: CASSIPHLTSGRADTGELFF. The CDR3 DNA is TGTGCCAGTAGTATCCCGCACCTGACTAGCGGGAGGGCCGACACCGGGGAGCTGTTTTTT.

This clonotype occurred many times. This chain's CDR3 is CASSSGRRVGNTIYF. CDR3 DNA sequence: TGTGCCAGCAGCTCGGGGCGCAGGGTTGGAAACACCATATATTTT. The rearrangement uses TRBV7-9 and TRBJ1-3; perhaps TRBD1 as D (5 bases). Trimming stripped 4 bases from V and 3 bases from J, with 13 bases between. There are 15 residues in the CDR3. Germline values: CDR1 SEHNR, CDR2 FQNEAQ (reference sequence).

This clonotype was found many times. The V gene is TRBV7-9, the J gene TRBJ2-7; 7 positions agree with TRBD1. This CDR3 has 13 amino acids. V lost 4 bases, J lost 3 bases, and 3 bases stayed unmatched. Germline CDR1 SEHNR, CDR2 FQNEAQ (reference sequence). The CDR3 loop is CASSSTGLYEQYF. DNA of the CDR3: TGTGCCAGCAGCTCGACAGGGCTCTACGAGCAGTACTTC.

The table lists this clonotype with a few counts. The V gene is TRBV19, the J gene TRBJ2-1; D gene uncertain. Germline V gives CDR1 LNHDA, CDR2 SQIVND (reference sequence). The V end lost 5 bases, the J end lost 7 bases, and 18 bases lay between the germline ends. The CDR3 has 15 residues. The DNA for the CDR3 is TGTGCCAGTAGTCCGACTCAATTAGTTTCTAATGAGCAGTTCTTC. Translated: CASSPTQLVSNEQFF.

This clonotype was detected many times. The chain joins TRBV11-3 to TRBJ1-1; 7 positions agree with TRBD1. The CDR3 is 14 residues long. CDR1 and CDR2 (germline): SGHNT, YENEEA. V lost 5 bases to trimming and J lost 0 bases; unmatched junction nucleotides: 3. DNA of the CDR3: TGTGCCAGCAGCCAGGGACAGATGAACACTGAAGCTTTCTTT. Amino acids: CASSQGQMNTEAFF.

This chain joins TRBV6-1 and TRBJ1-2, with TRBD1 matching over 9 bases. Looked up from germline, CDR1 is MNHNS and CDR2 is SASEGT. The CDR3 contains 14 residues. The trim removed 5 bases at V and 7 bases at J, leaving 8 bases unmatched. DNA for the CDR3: TGTGCCAGCAGTACGACAGGGGGACGTTCTGGCTACACCTTC. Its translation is CASSTTGGRSGYTF.

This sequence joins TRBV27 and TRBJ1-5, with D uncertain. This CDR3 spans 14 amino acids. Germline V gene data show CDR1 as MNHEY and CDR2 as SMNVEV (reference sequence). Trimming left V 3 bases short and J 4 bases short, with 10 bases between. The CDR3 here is CASSLENLNQPQHF. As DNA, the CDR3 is TGTGCCAGCAGTTTGGAGAATTTAAATCAGCCCCAGCATTTT.

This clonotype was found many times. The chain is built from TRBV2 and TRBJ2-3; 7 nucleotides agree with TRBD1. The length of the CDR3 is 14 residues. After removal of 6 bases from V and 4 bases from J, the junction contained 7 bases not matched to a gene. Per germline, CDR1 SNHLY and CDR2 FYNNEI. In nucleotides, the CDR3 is TGTGCCAGCAGGGACGGGACAGCCGCAGATACGCAGTATTTT. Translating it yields CASRDGTAADTQYF.

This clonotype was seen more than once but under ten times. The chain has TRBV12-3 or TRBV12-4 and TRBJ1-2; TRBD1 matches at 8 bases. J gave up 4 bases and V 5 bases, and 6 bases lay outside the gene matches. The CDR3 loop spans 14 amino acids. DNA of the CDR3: TGTGCCAGCAGTATAACCGGGACAGGCTATGGCTACACCTTC. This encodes CASSITGTGYGYTF.

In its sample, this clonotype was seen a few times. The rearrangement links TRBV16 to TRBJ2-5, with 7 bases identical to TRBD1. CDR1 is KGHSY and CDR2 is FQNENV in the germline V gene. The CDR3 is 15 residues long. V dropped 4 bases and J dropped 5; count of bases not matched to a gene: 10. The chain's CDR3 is CASSPQTGSPETQYF. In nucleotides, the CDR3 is TGTGCCAGCAGCCCGCAGACAGGGAGTCCGGAGACCCAGTACTTC.

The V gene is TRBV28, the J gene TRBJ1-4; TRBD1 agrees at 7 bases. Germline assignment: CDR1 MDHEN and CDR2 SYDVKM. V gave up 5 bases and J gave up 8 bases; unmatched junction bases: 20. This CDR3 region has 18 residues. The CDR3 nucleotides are TGTGCCAGCAGTAAGGGGGCCCGGCAGGGCGGATGGAAGGAAAAACTGTTTTTT. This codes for CASSKGARQGGWKEKLFF.

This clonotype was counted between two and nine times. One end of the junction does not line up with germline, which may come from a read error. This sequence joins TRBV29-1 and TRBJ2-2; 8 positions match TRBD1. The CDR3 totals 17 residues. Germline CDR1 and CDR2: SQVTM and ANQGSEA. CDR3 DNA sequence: TGCAGCGTAGAAGCTGCCCGTGGACAGGGTAACACCGGGGAGCTGTTTTTT. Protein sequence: CSVEAARGQGNTGELFF.

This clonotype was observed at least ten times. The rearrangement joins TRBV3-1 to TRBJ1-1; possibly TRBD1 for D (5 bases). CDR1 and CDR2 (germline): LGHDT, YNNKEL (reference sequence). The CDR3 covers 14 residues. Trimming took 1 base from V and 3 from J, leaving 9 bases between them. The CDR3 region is CASSQVVRDTEAFF. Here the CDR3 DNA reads TGTGCCAGCAGCCAAGTGGTCAGGGACACTGAAGCTTTCTTT.

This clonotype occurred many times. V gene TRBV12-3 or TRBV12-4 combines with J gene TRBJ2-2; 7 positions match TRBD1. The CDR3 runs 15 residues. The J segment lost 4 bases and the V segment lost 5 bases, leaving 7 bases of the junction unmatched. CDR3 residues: CASSPTGTLTGELFF. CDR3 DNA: TGTGCCAGCAGTCCGACAGGGACCCTCACCGGGGAGCTGTTTTTT.

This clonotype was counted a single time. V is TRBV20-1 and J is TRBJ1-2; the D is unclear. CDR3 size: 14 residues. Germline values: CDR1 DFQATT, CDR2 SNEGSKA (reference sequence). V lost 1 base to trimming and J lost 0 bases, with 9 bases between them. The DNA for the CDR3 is TGCAGTGCTAGAGTAGTGCATACTAACTATGGCTACACCTTC. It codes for CSARVVHTNYGYTF.

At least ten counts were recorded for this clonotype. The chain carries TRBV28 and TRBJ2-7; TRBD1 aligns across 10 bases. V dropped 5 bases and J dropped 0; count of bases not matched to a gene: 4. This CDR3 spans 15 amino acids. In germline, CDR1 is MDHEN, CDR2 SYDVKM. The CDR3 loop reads CASSPWTGGSYEQYF. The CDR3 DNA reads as TGTGCCAGCAGTCCCTGGACAGGGGGCTCCTACGAGCAGTACTTC.

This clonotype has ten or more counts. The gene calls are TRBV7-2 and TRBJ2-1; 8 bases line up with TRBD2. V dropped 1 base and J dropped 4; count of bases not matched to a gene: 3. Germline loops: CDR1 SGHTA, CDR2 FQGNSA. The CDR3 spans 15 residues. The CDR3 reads CASSLDGRGYNEQFF. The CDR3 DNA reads TGTGCCAGCAGCTTAGACGGGAGGGGTTACAATGAGCAGTTCTTC.

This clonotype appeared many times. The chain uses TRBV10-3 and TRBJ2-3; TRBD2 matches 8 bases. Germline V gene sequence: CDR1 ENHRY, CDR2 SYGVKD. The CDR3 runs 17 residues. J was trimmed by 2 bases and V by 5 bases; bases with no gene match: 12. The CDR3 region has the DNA TGTGCCATCAGTAATCGGGGGGGAATGGGATACACAGATACGCAGTATTTT. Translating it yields CAISNRGGMGYTDTQYF.